These T cell receptor beta chains were read from a single sample in a study of T cell responses to AZD1222 COVID-19 vaccine. Some clones are missing from TCRdb's copy, which holds only in-frame ones; the method was immunoSEQ multiplex PCR. The table shows some 150,000 clones, with about 89% occurring only once. Sample: peripheral blood, taken 28 days after the second AZD1222 dose. These receptor sequences come from an adult who received the AZD1222 COVID-19 vaccine. CDR3s include the opening cysteine and the closing phenylalanine or tryptophan. The order of the fields is J gene, V gene, D gene, clone size, CDR3 DNA, CDR3 protein. D genes are given only for firm matches. Clone size is not always given. Where it is, it says once, few, many or a class for expanded clones.

J: TRBJ2-3; V: TRBV4-3; D: -; size: -; DNA: TGCGCCAGCAGCCAAGGCCGCGGTTTGGTAGATACGCAGTATTTT; CDR3: CASSQGRGLVDTQYF
J: TRBJ2-5; V: TRBV2; D: TRBD1; size: -; DNA: TGTGCCAGCAGTCCCGGGACAGGGGGCCAAGAGACCCAGTACTTC; CDR3: CASSPGTGGQETQYF
J: TRBJ2-5; V: TRBV28; D: -; size: -; DNA: TGTGCCAGCAGTGACCCGGTTGACGGACCTCAAGAGACCCAGTACTTC; CDR3: CASSDPVDGPQETQYF
J: TRBJ1-5; V: TRBV24-1; D: -; size: -; DNA: TGTGCCACCAGTGCCTCGGGTTGGAGTGATGGCAATCAGCCCCAGCATTTT; CDR3: CATSASGWSDGNQPQHF
J: TRBJ1-2; V: TRBV5-1; D: TRBD1; size: -; DNA: TGCGCCAGCAGCCCGGGACAGAGCTATGGCTACACCTTC; CDR3: CASSPGQSYGYTF
J: TRBJ1-2; V: TRBV2; D: -; size: -; DNA: TGTGCCAGCAATCAAGGAAACGGACTTTACTATGGCTACACCTTC; CDR3: CASNQGNGLYYGYTF
J: TRBJ2-1; V: TRBV9; D: TRBD1; size: -; DNA: TGTGCCAGCAGCGTAGGAACAGGGGCCTACAATGAGCAGTTCTTC; CDR3: CASSVGTGAYNEQFF
J: TRBJ1-5; V: TRBV27; D: -; size: -; DNA: TGTGCCAGCAGTTTAATCGGACAGAATCAGCCCCAGCATTTT; CDR3: CASSLIGQNQPQHF
J: TRBJ1-1; V: TRBV29-1; D: -; size: -; DNA: TGCAGCGGTATTGGGAACACTGAAGCTTTCTTT; CDR3: CSGIGNTEAFF
J: TRBJ1-1; V: TRBV7-3; D: -; size: once; DNA: TGTGCCAGCAGCCCCCGGGACGGGAAGAACACTGAAGCTTTCTTT; CDR3: CASSPRDGKNTEAFF
J: TRBJ1-1; V: TRBV10-3; D: -; size: -; DNA: TGTGCCATCAGTGACCGCCTTGCAGCTTTCTTT; CDR3: CAISDRLAAFF
J: TRBJ1-2; V: TRBV19; D: -; size: -; DNA: TGTGCCAGTAGTATAGATTCCCAGGGGCGACGCTATGGCTACACCTTC; CDR3: CASSIDSQGRRYGYTF
J: TRBJ2-4; V: TRBV5-4; D: -; size: -; DNA: TGTGCCAGCAGCTTTCAGGGCTCAGCCAAAAACATTCAGTACTTC; CDR3: CASSFQGSAKNIQYF
J: TRBJ2-2; V: TRBV5-1; D: TRBD2; size: -; DNA: TGCGCCAGCAGCTTGGTGGGAGCGGGAGAAGGCACCGGGGAGCTGTTTTTT; CDR3: CASSLVGAGEGTGELFF
J: TRBJ1-5; V: TRBV19; D: -; size: -; DNA: TGTGCCAGTACCTCCGGGACGGTGATTAATCAGCCCCAGCATTTT; CDR3: CASTSGTVINQPQHF
J: TRBJ2-7; V: TRBV19; D: -; size: -; DNA: TGTGCCAGTAGTATTGCAGGGAGCTCCTACGAGCAGTACTTC; CDR3: CASSIAGSSYEQYF